These 30 T cell receptor beta chains came from one sample sequenced in a study of beta chain features in type 1 diabetes. Expressed TCRB transcripts were sequenced, since all the RNA that had been isolated was reverse transcribed. Sequenced by immunoSEQ multiplex PCR; TCRdb stores in-frame clones only, minus some. The sample contains around 250,000 clones, roughly 20% of which appear only once. Study results and limitations: Type 1 diabetes patients had moderately but significantly shorter TCRB CDR3s in all four CD4+ subsets.

The antigens of these receptors remain unknown. The source material was naive CD4+ T cells from blood. Receptors originate from a woman between 40 and 50 years old with type 1 diabetes.

J is TRBJ1-1 and V is TRBV30; D is unresolved. The CDR3 loop spans 12 amino acids. Germline V lookup: CDR1 GTSNPN, CDR2 SVGIG (reference sequence). V was cut by 3 bases and J by 1 base, with 6 bases left in between. The CDR3 loop is CAWSQKNTEAFF. The CDR3 DNA sequence: TGTGCCTGGAGCCAGAAGAACACTGAAGCTTTCTTT. Supplemented by reference TRBV30 and TRBJ1-1, the full variable domain reads SQTIHQWPATLVQPVGSPLSLECTVEGTSNPNLYWYRQAAGRGLQLLFYSVGIGQISSEVPQNLSASRPQDRQFILSSKKLLLSDSGFYLCAWSQKNTEAFFGQGTRLTVV.

The sample holds a few counts of this clone. The chain combines TRBV2 with TRBJ2-1, with TRBD2 identical over 12 bases. The CDR3 loop spans 15 amino acids. Germline V gives CDR1 SNHLY, CDR2 FYNNEI. V was clipped by 5 bases and J by 7 bases; unmatched bases: 6. CDR3 in DNA: TGTGCCAGCAGTAGCACTAGCGGGGGGCTGAATGAGCAGTTCTTC. Its translation: CASSSTSGGLNEQFF.

The chain couples TRBV4-3 to TRBJ2-5; the D is unclear. CDR3 size: 15 residues. V lost 4 bases to trimming and J lost 0 bases, with 12 bases between them. In germline, CDR1 is LGHNA, CDR2 YSLEER. Here the CDR3 reads CASSPTTEYQETQYF. The CDR3 DNA reads TGCGCCAGCAGCCCTACTACGGAGTACCAAGAGACCCAGTACTTC.

This clone was detected a few times. The chain recombines TRBV18 with TRBJ1-6; TRBD1 aligns across 10 bases. The V gene's germline CDR1 is KGHSH and CDR2 LQKENI. The CDR3 runs 17 residues. V shed 3 bases and J 6 bases; nucleotides not matched to a gene: 8. CDR3 region: CASSPQTGGAVNSPLHF. In nucleotides, the CDR3 is TGTGCCAGCTCACCCCAGACAGGGGGCGCGGTTAATTCACCCCTCCACTTT.

This clone appeared a few times. This chain links TRBV28 with TRBJ2-7; 8 bases are shared with TRBD2. Germline V CDR1 and CDR2: MDHEN, SYDVKM. The CDR3 spans 14 residues. The V gene end was trimmed by 4 bases and the J gene end by 3 bases; junction bases not matched to a gene: 5. The CDR3 bases are TGTGCCAGCAGTTGGGGCGGGAGGAGCTACGAGCAGTACTTC. As protein: CASSWGGRSYEQYF.

The chain links TRBV15 to TRBJ1-2; D gene uncertain. Germline V CDR1 and CDR2: LNHNV, YYDKDF (reference sequence). This CDR3 region has 13 residues. V was pared by 5 bases and J by 3 bases, with 10 bases between. The CDR3 loop is CATSGGSDYGYTF. The CDR3 DNA is TGTGCCACCAGCGGCGGCTCCGACTATGGCTACACCTTC. Variable domain in full (rest from reference TRBV15 and TRBJ1-2): DAMVIQNPRYQVTQFGKPVTLSCSQTLNHNVMYWYQQKSSQAPKLLFHYYDKDFNNEADTPDNFQSRRPNTSFCFLDIRSPGLGDTAMYLCATSGGSDYGYTFGSGTRLTVV.

This clone was counted a few times. The rearrangement links TRBV29-1 to TRBJ2-5; 7 bases map to TRBD1. The CDR3 contains 13 residues. The V gene's germline CDR1 is SQVTM and CDR2 ANQGSEA. Trimming removed 7 bases from V and 7 bases from J; junction bases left unmatched: 12. In DNA form, the CDR3 reads TGCAGCGGCACCGGACAGGCCAGAGGGACCCAGTACTTC. As protein: CSGTGQARGTQYF.

CDR3 sequence reads: CASSYARGPVYGYTF. In DNA form, the CDR3 reads TGTGCCAGCAGTTACGCCAGGGGACCCGTCTATGGCTACACCTTC. V is TRBV6-5 and J is TRBJ1-2, with a possible D match to TRBD1 (6 bases). V gave up 2 bases and J gave up 4 bases, with 14 bases separating them. The CDR3 covers 15 residues. The germline V gene encodes CDR1 MNHEY and CDR2 SVGAGI.

The genes are TRBV7-9 and TRBJ2-5; D is perhaps TRBD1 (6 bases). The CDR3 runs to 12 residues. The germline CDR1 and CDR2 sequences are SEHNR and FQNEAQ (reference sequence). Trimming cost V 2 bases and J 5 bases, with 6 bases left between them. CDR3 DNA: TGTGCCAGCAGCTTACAGGGGGAGACCCAGTACTTC. It yields the protein CASSLQGETQYF.

This clone was seen a few times. J is TRBJ1-1 and V is TRBV4-3, with a weak D call TRBD1 (5 bases). The CDR3 runs 14 residues. The V gene lost 4 bases and the J gene lost 1 base, with 10 bases spanning the gap. Germline CDR1 reads LGHNA; CDR2 reads YSLEER. CDR3: CASSLGLANTEAFF. CDR3 DNA sequence: TGCGCCAGCAGCCTGGGACTGGCGAACACTGAAGCTTTCTTT.

The J gene is TRBJ1-5, the V gene TRBV9; D is ambiguous. Trimming left V 0 bases short and J 0 bases short, with 7 bases between. The CDR3 loop spans 15 amino acids. Germline-derived CDR1 and CDR2 are SGDLS and YYNGEE. CDR3 sequence reads: CASSVGYNSNQPQHF. The CDR3 DNA follows: TGTGCCAGCAGCGTAGGATACAATAGCAATCAGCCCCAGCATTTT.

This clone was seen a few times. This chain connects TRBV4-3 to TRBJ2-3, with 10 bases matching TRBD2. CDR3 size: 15 residues. Germline assignment: CDR1 LGHNA and CDR2 YSLEER. V trimming: 2 bases; J trimming: 4 bases; junction bases outside the gene matches: 3. In nucleotides, the CDR3 is TGCGCCAGCAGCCAACAAGCGGGAGGGGCAGATACGCAGTATTTT. Its translation is CASSQQAGGADTQYF.

This clone has more than one count but fewer than ten. This chain joins TRBV28 and TRBJ2-3, with D unclear. The CDR3 sequence is 12 residues long. CDR1 and CDR2 from the germline V gene are MDHEN and SYDVKM. Trimming stripped 7 bases from V and 2 bases from J, with 7 bases between. CDR3 in amino acids: CASTPDTDTQYF. The CDR3 region has the DNA TGTGCCAGCACGCCAGACACAGATACGCAGTATTTT. Supplemented by reference TRBV28 and TRBJ2-3, the full variable domain reads DVKVTQSSRYLVKRTGEKVFLECVQDMDHENMFWYRQDPGLGLRLIYFSYDVKMKEKGDIPEGYSVSREKKERFSLILESASTNQTSMYLCASTPDTDTQYFGPGTRLTVL.

This clone has a handful of counts. The V call is TRBV28, the J call TRBJ1-5; possible D gene TRBD1, 5 bases. The CDR3 spans 13 residues. CDR1 and CDR2 from the germline V gene are MDHEN and SYDVKM. V was trimmed by 6 bases and J by 6 bases, leaving 12 bases between them. The CDR3 nucleotides are TGTGCCAGCAGCCGCGACAGTCGTCAGCCCCAGCATTTT. This sequence encodes CASSRDSRQPQHF.

The chain carries TRBV9 and TRBJ2-7, with D uncertain. Germline CDR1 reads SGDLS; CDR2 reads YYNGEE. This CDR3 region has 12 residues. The germline V and J ends were trimmed by 4 bases and 4 bases, with 9 bases remaining between them. The CDR3 spells CASSPVLYEQYF. The CDR3 DNA follows: TGTGCCAGCAGCCCAGTCCTTTACGAGCAGTACTTC. Full variable domain (rest looked up from reference TRBV9 and TRBJ2-7): DSGVTQTPKHLITATGQRVTLRCSPRSGDLSVYWYQQSLDQGLQFLIQYYNGEERAKGNILERFSAQQFPDLHSELNLSSLELGDSALYFCASSPVLYEQYFGPGTRLTVT.

V usage is TRBV5-1 and J usage is TRBJ2-7; tentative D call: TRBD2 (5 bases). The CDR3 is 13 residues long. With 0 bases removed from V and 3 bases from J, the gap between germline ends came to 7 bases. Per the germline V gene, CDR1 is SGHRS and CDR2 is YFSETQ. CDR3 sequence reads: CASSLDSGYEQYF. The CDR3 nucleotides read TGCGCCAGCAGCTTGGACAGCGGCTACGAGCAGTACTTC.

The rearrangement links TRBV9 to TRBJ2-7, with 8 bases matching TRBD1. This CDR3 contains 14 residues. The germline V gene encodes CDR1 SGDLS and CDR2 YYNGEE. V gave up 1 base and J gave up 5 bases; unmatched junction bases: 5. This CDR3 reads CASSVKDRDHEQYF. The CDR3 DNA follows: TGTGCCAGCAGCGTAAAGGACAGGGACCACGAGCAGTACTTC.

This clone has more than one count but fewer than ten. The rearrangement uses TRBV5-1 and TRBJ1-1, with a possible D match to TRBD1 (5 bases). Trimming removed 4 bases from V and 11 bases from J, with 24 bases in between. This CDR3 is 15 amino acids long. Germline-derived CDR1 and CDR2 are SGHRS and YFSETQ. The CDR3 DNA reads as TGCGCCAGCAGCGCGAACCCCGGGGGAACCCCCGGGGCTTTCTTT. Protein sequence: CASSANPGGTPGAFF.

About this clone itself: Distinct nucleotide sequences in the sample also encode this CDR3. The V call is TRBV7-2, the J call TRBJ1-2; unclear D gene. Germline CDR1 SGHTA, CDR2 FQGNSA. This CDR3 has 12 amino acids. V was cut by 0 bases and J by 7 bases, with 6 bases left in between. As DNA, the CDR3 is TGTGCCAGCAGCTTAGCTCGGGGTGGCTACACCTTC. This gives the protein CASSLARGGYTF.

This clone has just a few counts. The V gene is TRBV28, the J gene TRBJ1-1; no firm D call. The V end lost 3 bases, the J end lost 7 bases, and 6 bases lay between the germline ends. Germline assignment: CDR1 MDHEN and CDR2 SYDVKM. This CDR3 spans 11 amino acids. The CDR3 DNA sequence: TGTGCCAGCAGTTTCTTCGGTGAAGCTTTCTTT. Protein sequence: CASSFFGEAFF.

The chain has TRBV4-2 and TRBJ1-1; no firm D call. The V gene's germline CDR1 is LGHNA and CDR2 YNFKEQ. V shed 3 bases and J shed 2 bases, with 7 bases lying between them. This CDR3 has 13 residues. The chain's CDR3 is CASSQPENTEAFF. In nucleotides, the CDR3 is TGTGCCAGCAGCCAGCCAGAAAACACTGAAGCTTTCTTT.

This clone was picked up a small number of times. The genes are TRBV29-1 and TRBJ2-2; 8 nucleotides line up with TRBD2. This CDR3 has 13 residues. V lost 5 bases to trimming and J lost 1 base; unmatched junction nucleotides: 0. The germline V gene encodes CDR1 SQVTM and CDR2 ANQGSEA. CDR3 residues: CSVTSGNTGELFF. The CDR3 bases are TGCAGCGTTACTAGCGGGAACACCGGGGAGCTGTTTTTT.

In its sample, this clone was seen a few times. The rearrangement joins TRBV29-1 to TRBJ2-4; 13 bases align to TRBD2. The CDR3 sequence is 19 residues long. V was clipped by 0 bases and J by 1 base; unmatched bases: 9. Germline V gene lookup returns CDR1 SQVTM and CDR2 ANQGSEA. CDR3 sequence: CSVEDVTSGREVAKNIQYF. CDR3 coding DNA: TGCAGCGTTGAAGATGTAACTAGCGGGAGGGAGGTGGCCAAAAACATTCAGTACTTC.

This chain links TRBV25-1 with TRBJ1-5; 7 bases are shared with TRBD1. The CDR3 runs to 16 residues. Germline CDR1 reads MGHDK; CDR2 reads SYGVNS. After removal of 6 bases from V and 6 bases from J, the junction contained 14 bases not matched to a gene. The DNA for the CDR3 is TGTGCCAGCAGCGAAGGGGGCAGGGCAAGTCCTCAGCCCCAGCATTTT. This sequence encodes CASSEGGRASPQPQHF.

This clone was seen a few times. This chain uses TRBV15 with TRBJ2-7; D ambiguous. Trimming took 0 bases from V and 6 from J, leaving 9 bases between them. The CDR3 extends over 13 amino acids. Germline CDR1 LNHNV, CDR2 YYDKDF (reference sequence). The CDR3 protein is CATSREQPGEQYF. The CDR3 region has the DNA TGTGCCACCAGCAGAGAACAGCCTGGCGAGCAGTACTTC.

The chain recombines TRBV21-1 with TRBJ2-5; the table assigns TRBD1, which was not confirmed against the DNA. TRBV21-1 is labeled a pseudogene. This CDR3 has 19 residues. CDR3 region: CASSKQTIPSTGSQETQYF. CDR3 sequence (DNA): TGTGCCAGCAGCAAACAGACCATCCCCTCTACAGGTTCTCAAGAGACCCAGTACTTC.

The chain couples TRBV5-1 to TRBJ1-5; weak D call: TRBD1 (6 bases). V lost 5 bases to trimming and J lost 3 bases, with 15 bases between them. Germline CDR1 reads SGHRS; CDR2 reads YFSETQ. The CDR3 totals 15 residues. In DNA, the CDR3 is TGCGCCAGCAGAGAGGGGGTTAAGCCCAATCAGCCCCAGCATTTT. Its protein is CASREGVKPNQPQHF.

V gene TRBV6-5 combines with J gene TRBJ2-7, with 7 bases lining up with TRBD1. The germline V gene encodes CDR1 MNHEY and CDR2 SVGAGI. This CDR3 spans 14 amino acids. Germline trimming cut 7 bases from V and 2 bases from J; bases unmatched to any gene: 8. The CDR3 DNA follows: TGTGCCAGCACCGAACGACAGGGCCCCTACGAGCAGTACTTC. This translates into CASTERQGPYEQYF.

This clone was picked up a small number of times. The chain has TRBV7-2 and TRBJ2-1, with D maybe TRBD2 (6 bases). Germline V gene lookup returns CDR1 SGHTA and CDR2 FQGNSA. This CDR3 contains 14 residues. V gave up 0 bases and J gave up 4 bases, with 7 bases separating them. The CDR3 nucleotides are TGTGCCAGCAGCTTAGCGGGGGGATACAATGAGCAGTTCTTC. This encodes CASSLAGGYNEQFF.

This clone appeared a few times. The chain carries TRBV7-2 and TRBJ1-2, with D possibly TRBD1 on 5 matching bases. This CDR3 has 12 residues. CDR1 SGHTA and CDR2 FQGNSA come from the germline V gene. Trimming removed 5 bases from V and 10 bases from J, with 14 bases in between. The CDR3 region has the DNA TGTGCCAGCAGCCCCTTCGACAGCGTCTACACCTTC. It codes for CASSPFDSVYTF.